Below, 26 T cell receptor beta chains from the same sample are listed, as sequenced in a study of blood T cell repertoires in COVID-19. Data came from immunoSEQ multiplex PCR; TCRdb stores just in-frame clones and leaves some out. Of about 54,000 clones listed, 90% are singletons. The material sequenced was peripheral blood. All receptors derive from a woman aged 40 to 50 with active COVID-19.

This chain links TRBV9 with TRBJ1-3; D unclear. Trimming shortened V by 2 bases and J by 9 bases, and 12 bases separated the two germline ends. Germline-derived CDR1 and CDR2 are SGDLS and YYNGEE. The CDR3 has 13 amino acids. CDR3: CASSVSQISTIYF. In DNA form, the CDR3 reads TGTGCCAGCAGCGTGAGCCAAATCTCCACCATATATTTT.

This sequence joins TRBV9 and TRBJ1-2; D gene ambiguous. In germline, CDR1 is SGDLS, CDR2 YYNGEE. The CDR3 length is 13 residues. The V end was cut by 3 bases, the J end by 4 bases, with 10 bases between. The CDR3 region is CASSGGGSYGYTF. CDR3 DNA sequence: TGTGCCAGCAGCGGAGGAGGGAGCTATGGCTACACCTTC.

The chain employs TRBV29-1 and TRBJ2-7, with TRBD1 matching 9 bases. Looked up from germline, CDR1 is SQVTM and CDR2 is ANQGSEA. Trimming cost V 6 bases and J 2 bases; bases outside gene matches: 8. The CDR3 extends over 14 amino acids. CDR3 nucleotides: TGCAGCGTCGTCCGGGACAGGGCTACCTACGAGCAGTACTTC. It translates to CSVVRDRATYEQYF.

The chain joins TRBV9 to TRBJ2-5; weak D call: TRBD2 (6 bases). Germline V gene sequence: CDR1 SGDLS, CDR2 YYNGEE. The CDR3 contains 13 residues. With 2 bases removed from V and 3 bases from J, the gap between germline ends came to 8 bases. This CDR3 is CASSVGGKETQYF. Here the CDR3 DNA reads TGTGCCAGCAGCGTCGGAGGGAAAGAGACCCAGTACTTC.

The chain couples TRBV18 to TRBJ1-6; D is perhaps TRBD1 (6 bases). CDR3 length equals 15 residues. Trimming took 5 bases from V and 8 from J, leaving 16 bases between them. Looked up from germline, CDR1 is KGHSH and CDR2 is LQKENI. CDR3 nucleotide sequence: TGTGCCAGCTCATACGGGCCAAAGGGGGATTCACCCCTCCACTTT. It encodes CASSYGPKGDSPLHF.

The chain recombines TRBV11-3 with TRBJ1-2; 11 positions agree with TRBD1. V lost 4 bases to trimming and J lost 3 bases; unmatched junction nucleotides: 4. Germline assignment: CDR1 SGHNT and CDR2 YENEEA. This CDR3 comprises 15 residues. The DNA of the CDR3 is TGTGCCAGCAGCTCGAGGACAGGGGGCTACTATGGCTACACCTTC. Amino acids: CASSSRTGGYYGYTF.

The chain has TRBV25-1 and TRBJ1-1, with a weak D call TRBD1 (6 bases). Germline V gene sequence: CDR1 MGHDK, CDR2 SYGVNS. Between the trimmed V and J ends, which lost 1 base and 4 bases, there was a span of 13 bases. The CDR3 has 15 residues. The CDR3 region is CASSEFKGVGTEAFF. CDR3 DNA: TGTGCCAGCAGTGAATTCAAGGGGGTCGGCACTGAAGCTTTCTTT.

The CDR3 DNA reads as TGTGCCAGCTCTGGCACCTCCTACGAGCAGTACTTC. Amino acids: CASSGTSYEQYF. This rearrangement joins TRBV6-5 to TRBJ2-7; D call uncertain. This CDR3 spans 12 amino acids. V shed 8 bases and J shed 0 bases, with 8 bases lying between them. Germline values: CDR1 MNHEY, CDR2 SVGAGI.

This sequence joins TRBV7-2 and TRBJ2-3, with 8 positions matching TRBD2. Germline V CDR1 and CDR2: SGHTA, FQGNSA. Germline trimming cut 5 bases from V and 1 base from J; bases unmatched to any gene: 8. The CDR3 extends over 16 amino acids. CDR3 residues: CASSPTTSARTDTQYF. The CDR3 nucleotides read TGTGCCAGCAGCCCTACGACTAGCGCCCGCACAGATACGCAGTATTTT.

The genes are TRBV2 and TRBJ1-5; a weak D match, TRBD1 (5 bases). The V gene's germline CDR1 is SNHLY and CDR2 FYNNEI. The CDR3 loop spans 14 amino acids. V was pared by 2 bases and J by 5 bases, with 10 bases between. This CDR3 reads CASSELGRDQPQHF. CDR3 sequence (DNA): TGTGCCAGCAGTGAACTCGGCAGGGATCAGCCCCAGCATTTT. Using reference TRBV2 and TRBJ1-5 for the parts outside the CDR3, the full variable domain is EPEVTQTPSHQVTQMGQEVILRCVPISNHLYFYWYRQILGQKVEFLVSFYNNEISEKSEIFDDQFSVERPDGSNFTLKIRSTKLEDSAMYFCASSELGRDQPQHFGDGTRLSIL.

This clone appeared once. The V gene is TRBV5-6, the J gene TRBJ1-2; D is possibly TRBD1 (5 bases). The germline V gene has CDR1 SGHDT and CDR2 YYEEEE. Trimming removed 0 bases from V and 14 bases from J, with 20 bases in between. This CDR3 region has 14 residues. In nucleotides, the CDR3 is TGTGCCAGCAGCTTGGAGCGTGCAGGGTTGGGCGATACCTTC. It yields the protein CASSLERAGLGDTF.

V is TRBV7-2 and J is TRBJ1-2; 8 nucleotides agree with TRBD1. V was clipped by 4 bases and J by 8 bases; unmatched bases: 9. The CDR3 consists of 14 residues. Germline CDR1 is SGHTA and CDR2 is FQGNSA. As DNA, the CDR3 is TGTGCCAGCAGCTCGCGACAGGGGATGGGAGGCTACACCTTC. This codes for CASSSRQGMGGYTF.

The chain links TRBV9 to TRBJ2-5, with TRBD2 identical over 7 bases. The germline V gene has CDR1 SGDLS and CDR2 YYNGEE. The length of the CDR3 is 16 residues. The junction had 11 bases not matched to a gene; V was cut back by 3 bases and J by 3 bases. Written as DNA, the CDR3 is TGTGCCAGCAGCGAAACAATCGGAGCGGGGAAAGAGACCCAGTACTTC. Its translation: CASSETIGAGKETQYF. The variable domain in full, completed from reference TRBV9 and TRBJ2-5, reads DSGVTQTPKHLITATGQRVTLRCSPRSGDLSVYWYQQSLDQGLQFLIQYYNGEERAKGNILERFSAQQFPDLHSELNLSSLELGDSALYFCASSETIGAGKETQYFGPGTRLLVL.

The table lists this clone with a count of one. This chain links TRBV6-1 with TRBJ2-5; 9 bases map to TRBD1. V lost 0 bases and J lost 5; bases outside the gene matches: 7. In germline, CDR1 is MNHNS, CDR2 SASEGT. CDR3 size: 16 residues. The CDR3 here is CASSEAGTGSRETQYF. CDR3 sequence (DNA): TGTGCCAGCAGTGAAGCGGGGACAGGGAGTAGGGAGACCCAGTACTTC.

The V gene is TRBV6-2 or TRBV6-3, the J gene TRBJ1-2; D unresolved. The CDR3 sequence is 13 residues long. Germline values: CDR1 MNHEY, CDR2 SVGEGT. The V end lost 2 bases, the J end lost 2 bases, and 6 bases lay between the germline ends. Written as DNA, the CDR3 is TGTGCCAGCAGTTACGTCCGGAACTATGGCTACACCTTC. It is translated as CASSYVRNYGYTF.

The chain combines TRBV6-5 with TRBJ2-3, with D possibly matching TRBD2 (5 bases). CDR3 length equals 13 residues. Per germline, CDR1 MNHEY and CDR2 SVGAGI. The V and J ends lost 6 bases and 6 bases respectively, with 13 bases between them. DNA of the CDR3: TGTGCCAGCAGGACTCAAGGGAGCGATACGCAGTATTTT. This gives the protein CASRTQGSDTQYF.

The chain joins TRBV4-3 to TRBJ1-4; TRBD1 aligns across 10 bases. The germline V gene has CDR1 LGHNA and CDR2 YSLEER. The CDR3 covers 18 residues. V gave up 4 bases and J gave up 7 bases; unmatched junction bases: 15. CDR3 loop: CASSPPGGQGLQSEKLFF. In DNA, the CDR3 is TGCGCCAGCAGCCCCCCCGGGGGACAGGGGCTTCAGAGTGAAAAACTGTTTTTT.

This clone was counted once. The rearrangement links TRBV5-8 to TRBJ1-2; 7 positions match TRBD1. The germline V gene encodes CDR1 SGHTS and CDR2 YDEGEE. The CDR3 has 15 amino acids. The J segment lost 4 bases and the V segment lost 4 bases, leaving 10 bases of the junction unmatched. CDR3 DNA sequence: TGTGCCAGCAGCCCCCAGACAGGGAGAGGCTATGGCTACACCTTC. Encoded protein: CASSPQTGRGYGYTF.

The chain is built from TRBV20-1 and TRBJ2-1; the match to TRBD2 covers 11 bases. J was trimmed by 4 bases and V by 3 bases; bases with no gene match: 11. Germline assignment: CDR1 DFQATT and CDR2 SNEGSKA (reference sequence). The CDR3 sequence is 17 residues long. CDR3 DNA: TGCAGTGCTAGTAAAATACTAGCGGGGGATACTTACAATGAGCAGTTCTTC. This codes for CSASKILAGDTYNEQFF.

The gene calls are TRBV19 and TRBJ2-1; 7 bases fit TRBD1. With 7 bases clipped from V and 4 bases from J, the junction kept 4 bases outside the gene matches. The length of the CDR3 is 13 residues. The germline CDR1 and CDR2 sequences are LNHDA and SQIVND (reference sequence). The CDR3 is CASTPTGYNEQFF. CDR3 DNA sequence: TGTGCCAGTACCCCGACAGGGTACAATGAGCAGTTCTTC.

The chain joins TRBV5-4 to TRBJ2-5; D unclear. V lost 6 bases to trimming and J lost 5 bases, with 17 bases between them. Germline CDR1 SGHNT, CDR2 YYREEE (reference sequence). This CDR3 has 14 residues. CDR3 loop: CASTKLSNGETQYF. In nucleotides, the CDR3 is TGTGCCAGCACCAAGCTTAGTAACGGGGAGACCCAGTACTTC.

The J gene is TRBJ1-1, the V gene TRBV29-1; possible D gene TRBD1, 6 bases. The CDR3 has 12 amino acids. Trimming stripped 4 bases from V and 9 bases from J, with 15 bases between. CDR1 is SQVTM, CDR2 ANQGSEA, per germline. The CDR3: CSVVTAGEKAFF. The CDR3 region has the DNA TGCAGCGTTGTGACGGCAGGGGAGAAAGCTTTCTTT.

V usage is TRBV6-5 and J usage is TRBJ1-1; D possibly corresponds to TRBD1 (6 bases). This CDR3 is 16 amino acids long. Germline V gives CDR1 MNHEY, CDR2 SVGAGI. Trimming took off 0 bases at V and 1 base at J, with 12 bases between the two ends. The DNA of the CDR3 is TGTGCCAGCAGTTACTCGACTGCGACAGGGAACACTGAAGCTTTCTTT. Protein product: CASSYSTATGNTEAFF.

V and J are TRBV18 and TRBJ1-4; D perhaps matches TRBD1 (6 bases). Trimming left V 1 base short and J 5 bases short, with 8 bases between. Germline lookup yields CDR1 KGHSH and CDR2 LQKENI. The CDR3 length is 14 residues. DNA for the CDR3: TGTGCCAGCTCACCACGAGGACAGAATGAAAAACTGTTTTTT. As protein: CASSPRGQNEKLFF.

The chain employs TRBV5-8 and TRBJ2-3, with TRBD1 matching 9 bases. Per germline, CDR1 SGHTS and CDR2 YDEGEE. The CDR3 spans 15 residues. The J segment lost 5 bases and the V segment lost 3 bases, leaving 7 bases of the junction unmatched. CDR3 nucleotide sequence: TGTGCCAGCAGCTCGCCACAGGGGGCGAAAGATACGCAGTATTTT. It codes for CASSSPQGAKDTQYF.

The chain uses TRBV27 and TRBJ1-6; no firm D call. The CDR3 contains 14 residues. V was pared by 5 bases and J by 4 bases, with 9 bases between. Germline V gene sequence: CDR1 MNHEY, CDR2 SMNVEV (reference sequence). The CDR3 DNA sequence: TGTGCCAGCAGTCCCTCCAGTTATAATTCACCCCTCCACTTT. Amino acid sequence: CASSPSSYNSPLHF.